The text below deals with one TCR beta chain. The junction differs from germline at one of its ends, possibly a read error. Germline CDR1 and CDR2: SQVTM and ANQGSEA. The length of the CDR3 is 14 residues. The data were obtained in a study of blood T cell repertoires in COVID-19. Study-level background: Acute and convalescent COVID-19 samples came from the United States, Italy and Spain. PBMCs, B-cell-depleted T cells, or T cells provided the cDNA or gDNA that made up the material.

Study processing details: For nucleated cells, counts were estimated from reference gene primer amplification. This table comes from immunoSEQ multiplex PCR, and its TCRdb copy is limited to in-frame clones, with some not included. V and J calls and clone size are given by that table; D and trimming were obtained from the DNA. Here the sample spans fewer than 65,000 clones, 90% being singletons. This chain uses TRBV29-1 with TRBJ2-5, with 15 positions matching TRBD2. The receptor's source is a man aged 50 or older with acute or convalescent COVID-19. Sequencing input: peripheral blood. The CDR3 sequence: CSVEGLAGGTGPHF. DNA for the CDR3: TGCAGCGTTGAGGGACTAGCGGGAGGAACAGGGCCGCACTTC. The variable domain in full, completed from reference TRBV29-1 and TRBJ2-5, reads SAVISQKPSRDICQRGTSLTIQCQVDSQVTMMFWYRQQPGQSLTLIATANQGSEATYESGFVIDKFPISRPNLTFSTLTVSNMSPEDSSIYLCSVEGLAGGTGPHFGPGTRLLVL.